This T cell receptor beta chain is from a study of cytomegalovirus exposure and HLA in healthy donors. The CDR3 length is 14 residues. Unmatched junction bases numbered 4, after V lost 3 bases and J lost 5 bases. Germline CDR1 and CDR2: SGHRS and YFSETQ. This PCR relied on a set of 60 Vbeta primers and 13 Jbeta primers. The protocol was immunoSEQ multiplex PCR, while the TCRdb copy is restricted to in-frame clones and leaves out a portion. This sample has around 150,000 clones; 65% to 85% occur once, and the top ten carry 3.5% to 5.5%. Sequencing was carried out using PBMCs. V and J are TRBV5-1 and TRBJ2-4, with 8 bases that match TRBD2. This TCR was recovered from a middle-aged woman in good health and CMV-seropositive. CDR3 residues: CASSSGGAQNIQYF. The CDR3, as DNA: TGCGCCAGCAGCTCCGGGGGGGCGCAAAACATTCAGTACTTC.